This entry lists 29 T cell receptor beta chains sequenced from one sample in a study of blood T cell repertoires in COVID-19. Assay used: immunoSEQ multiplex PCR; TCRdb lists only in-frame clones, some missing. The sample contains 150,000 to 200,000 clones, around four fifths of which appear only once. Sequencing was carried out using peripheral blood. The receptor set was obtained from a woman at least 80 years old with COVID-19, enrolled during active disease.

The rearrangement uses TRBV29-1 and TRBJ2-6; no clear D gene. The CDR3 spans 11 residues. Trimming shortened V by 5 bases and J by 12 bases, and 11 bases separated the two germline ends. Germline CDR1 reads SQVTM; CDR2 reads ANQGSEA. The CDR3 nucleotides read TGCAGCGTTAACCGTCTCGGCGTCCTGACTTTC. It encodes CSVNRLGVLTF.

This clone was found a few times. V is TRBV7-9 and J is TRBJ1-6, with D possibly TRBD1 on 5 matching bases. Between the trimmed V and J ends, which lost 2 bases and 7 bases, there was a span of 6 bases. The CDR3 covers 13 residues. Germline V CDR1 and CDR2: SEHNR, FQNEAQ (reference sequence). The CDR3 DNA reads as TGTGCCAGCAGCTTACAGGGAAATTCACCCCTCCACTTT. It encodes CASSLQGNSPLHF. The variable domain in full, with the rest retrieved from reference TRBV7-9 and TRBJ1-6, is DTGVSQNPRHKITKRGQNVTFRCDPISEHNRLYWYRQTLGQGPEFLTYFQNEAQLEKSRLLSDRFSAERPKGSFSTLEIQRTEQGDSAMYLCASSLQGNSPLHFGNGTRLTVT.

The V and J genes are TRBV28 and TRBJ1-4; 7 bases match TRBD1. The CDR3 has 15 residues. The V segment lost 4 bases and the J segment 7 bases; nucleotides outside the gene matches: 9. Germline CDR1 MDHEN, CDR2 SYDVKM. The CDR3 is CASSSRTGAREKLFF. CDR3 DNA sequence: TGTGCCAGCAGTTCACGAACAGGGGCGCGTGAAAAACTGTTTTTT.

The CDR3 protein is CASSKAASGSSYNEQFF. CDR3 nucleotides: TGTGCCAGCAGCAAAGCAGCTAGCGGGAGCTCCTACAATGAGCAGTTCTTC. V is TRBV21-1 and J is TRBJ2-1; the listed D gene, TRBD2, was not tested against the DNA. TRBV21-1 is listed as a pseudogene. The CDR3 consists of 17 residues.

The chain recombines TRBV18 with TRBJ1-1; no reliable D call. Per the germline V gene, CDR1 is KGHSH and CDR2 is LQKENI. Trimming shortened V by 6 bases and J by 7 bases, and 18 bases separated the two germline ends. CDR3 size: 14 residues. The CDR3 reads CASSLSRTLNEAFF. CDR3 in DNA: TGTGCCAGCTCCCTCAGTAGGACTCTAAATGAAGCTTTCTTT.

The chain combines TRBV2 with TRBJ2-3, with D possibly matching TRBD1 (5 bases). The CDR3 has 16 amino acids. Germline CDR1 SNHLY, CDR2 FYNNEI. V dropped 2 bases and J dropped 2 bases, with 14 bases sitting between them. The CDR3 region is CASSERAVGLTDTQYF. The CDR3 bases are TGTGCCAGCAGTGAAAGGGCCGTGGGGCTCACAGATACGCAGTATTTT.

The chain has TRBV29-1 and TRBJ2-5, with D unclear. The CDR3 length is 11 residues. Deletions cut 7 bases from V and 5 bases from J, with 11 bases between. The germline V gene encodes CDR1 SQVTM and CDR2 ANQGSEA. The CDR3, as DNA: TGCAGCGCGTCATGGGCGGAGACCCAGTACTTC. Translating it yields CSASWAETQYF.

This clone occurred once. The CDR3 nucleotides are TGTGCCAGCAGTTTACTAGCAGACCCGGCTAGGGAAAAACTGTTTTTT. Its protein product is CASSLLADPAREKLFF. The chain recombines TRBV27 with TRBJ1-4; D call uncertain. Germline V gene data show CDR1 as MNHEY and CDR2 as SMNVEV (reference sequence). With 2 bases removed from V and 8 bases from J, the gap between germline ends came to 18 bases. This CDR3 has 16 amino acids.

J is TRBJ2-7 and V is TRBV10-3, with 9 nucleotides matching TRBD1. Per germline, CDR1 ENHRY and CDR2 SYGVKD. The CDR3 sequence is 17 residues long. Trimming at V came to 0 bases and at J to 6 bases, leaving 12 bases not matched to a gene. The CDR3 reads CAISESEGDRVGLEQYF. Here the CDR3 DNA reads TGTGCCATCAGTGAGTCCGAGGGGGACAGGGTGGGCCTCGAGCAGTACTTC.

The chain is built from TRBV27 and TRBJ2-7; D ambiguous. The V and J ends lost 3 bases and 3 bases respectively, with 9 bases between them. Germline CDR1 and CDR2: MNHEY and SMNVEV (reference sequence). The CDR3 totals 13 residues. CDR3 loop: CASSFLPLYEQYF. DNA for the CDR3: TGTGCCAGCAGTTTCCTACCCCTCTACGAGCAGTACTTC.

The chain is built from TRBV10-3 and TRBJ1-1; D is uncertain. V was trimmed by 7 bases and J by 6 bases, leaving 21 bases between them. The CDR3 spans 15 residues. CDR1 ENHRY and CDR2 SYGVKD come from the germline V gene. The CDR3 here is CAITPNRLPVSEAFF. The CDR3 nucleotides are TGTGCCATCACTCCCAACCGACTGCCAGTATCTGAAGCTTTCTTT.

The rearrangement joins TRBV28 to TRBJ1-6; D perhaps matches TRBD1 (5 bases). The germline V gene has CDR1 MDHEN and CDR2 SYDVKM. The V and J ends lost 5 bases and 5 bases respectively, with 10 bases between them. This CDR3 comprises 14 residues. Written as DNA, the CDR3 is TGTGCCAGCAGTCTCGGACATAATAATTCACCCCTCCACTTT. Its protein product is CASSLGHNNSPLHF.

This chain connects TRBV10-3 to TRBJ1-1; 8 positions match TRBD1. CDR1 and CDR2 from the germline V gene are ENHRY and SYGVKD. V lost 5 bases to trimming and J lost 5 bases; unmatched junction nucleotides: 4. This CDR3 spans 13 amino acids. This CDR3 is CAISRQGRTEAFF. In DNA, the CDR3 is TGTGCCATCAGTCGACAGGGGAGGACTGAAGCTTTCTTT.

The rearrangement uses TRBV24-1 and TRBJ2-7; 11 positions agree with TRBD2. Germline V gene lookup returns CDR1 KGHDR and CDR2 SFDVKD. V lost 5 bases, J lost 3 bases, and 11 bases stayed unmatched. The CDR3 has 17 amino acids. The CDR3 loop is CATSGTGTSGDNYEQYF. In DNA, the CDR3 is TGTGCCACCAGTGGAACCGGGACTAGCGGAGACAACTACGAGCAGTACTTC.

The chain employs TRBV2 and TRBJ2-3, with 7 bases that match TRBD2. The CDR3 is 15 residues long. Losses at the gene ends were 7 bases for V and 6 bases for J; bases not matched to a gene: 13. Per the germline V gene, CDR1 is SNHLY and CDR2 is FYNNEI. For the CDR3, the DNA is TGTGCCAGCACGCCGAATGGACTAGGTCCGGATACGCAGTATTTT. This encodes CASTPNGLGPDTQYF.

The chain recombines TRBV28 with TRBJ2-7, with a possible D match to TRBD2 (5 bases). Germline V gene data show CDR1 as MDHEN and CDR2 as SYDVKM. CDR3 length: 12 amino acids. Deletions cut 10 bases from V and 0 bases from J, with 10 bases between. The CDR3 DNA follows: TGTGCCACACGAGGGAGCTCCTACGAGCAGTACTTC. Residues: CATRGSSYEQYF.

The J gene is TRBJ1-5, the V gene TRBV19, with 9 nucleotides matching TRBD1. Germline V gene sequence: CDR1 LNHDA, CDR2 SQIVND (reference sequence). The ends lost 0 bases at V and 7 bases at J; junction bases unmatched: 7. The CDR3 runs 16 residues. As DNA, the CDR3 is TGTGCCAGTAGTATAGAAGCCACAGGGGGCCGGCAGCCCCAGCATTTT. This sequence encodes CASSIEATGGRQPQHF.

This chain connects TRBV28 to TRBJ1-4, with TRBD1 as a possible D gene (6 bases). CDR1 and CDR2 (germline): MDHEN, SYDVKM. Between the trimmed V and J ends, which lost 4 bases and 7 bases, there was a span of 19 bases. The CDR3 consists of 16 residues. In nucleotides, the CDR3 is TGTGCCAGCAGTTACCGGGGGGCTGGGACGCCTGAAAAACTGTTTTTT. This translates into CASSYRGAGTPEKLFF.

This clone was observed once. The genes are TRBV18 and TRBJ2-3; TRBD1 aligns across 10 bases. The CDR3 is 14 amino acids. CDR1 KGHSH and CDR2 LQKENI come from the germline V gene. The trim removed 4 bases at V and 6 bases at J, leaving 4 bases unmatched. In nucleotides, the CDR3 is TGTGCCAGCTCACGACAGGGGGCCGGGGATACGCAGTATTTT. Protein: CASSRQGAGDTQYF.

This clone was detected a few times. The chain joins TRBV18 to TRBJ2-7; 9 nucleotides line up with TRBD2. Per the germline V gene, CDR1 is KGHSH and CDR2 is LQKENI. With V trimmed by 4 bases and J by 0 bases, 1 base remained unmatched. The CDR3 sequence is 14 residues long. The CDR3 bases are TGTGCCAGCTCACTGACTAGCGGCTCCTACGAGCAGTACTTC. Residues: CASSLTSGSYEQYF.

In its sample, this clone was seen once. The chain carries TRBV10-3 and TRBJ2-7; TRBD1 matches 8 bases. J was trimmed by 3 bases and V by 3 bases; bases with no gene match: 7. CDR1 ENHRY and CDR2 SYGVKD come from the germline V gene. This CDR3 spans 15 amino acids. The CDR3 nucleotides read TGTGCCATCAGTGACGCCGGGACAGGACACTACGAGCAGTACTTC. Amino acids: CAISDAGTGHYEQYF.

The chain is built from TRBV6-5 and TRBJ1-2; 9 positions agree with TRBD1. V lost 5 bases to trimming and J lost 3 bases; unmatched junction nucleotides: 7. CDR3 size: 15 residues. Looked up from germline, CDR1 is MNHEY and CDR2 is SVGAGI. CDR3 nucleotide sequence: TGTGCCAGCAGTCCCGGGACAGGGAATCACTATGGCTACACCTTC. Translation: CASSPGTGNHYGYTF.

This chain links TRBV5-6 with TRBJ1-2; D is perhaps TRBD1 (6 bases). Trimming left V 2 bases short and J 4 bases short, with 12 bases between. This CDR3 has 14 residues. CDR1 and CDR2 (germline): SGHDT, YYEEEE. In DNA, the CDR3 is TGTGCCAGCAGCTTTCCGACAGGTACCTATGGCTACACCTTC. It encodes CASSFPTGTYGYTF.

This clone was counted a single time. This rearrangement joins TRBV18 to TRBJ2-3, with D perhaps TRBD2 (5 bases). Germline V CDR1 and CDR2: KGHSH, LQKENI. With 8 bases removed from V and 0 bases from J, the gap between germline ends came to 18 bases. The CDR3 runs 16 residues. For the CDR3, the DNA is TGTGCCAGCCTCCCCTCGCGGGCACCTAGCACAGATACGCAGTATTTT. Amino acid sequence: CASLPSRAPSTDTQYF.

The chain joins TRBV21-1 to TRBJ1-2; the table's D call of TRBD1 was not tested on the DNA. TRBV21-1 is marked as a pseudogene. The CDR3 is made up of 14 amino acids. The CDR3 DNA sequence: TGTGCCCCTGTGGAGAGGGGGCGCGGCTATGGCTACACCTTC. This translates into CAPVERGRGYGYTF.

V is TRBV5-1 and J is TRBJ1-2; possible D gene TRBD1, 5 bases. The CDR3 covers 13 residues. Germline V lookup: CDR1 SGHRS, CDR2 YFSETQ. Trimming shortened V by 4 bases and J by 8 bases, and 15 bases separated the two germline ends. As DNA, the CDR3 is TGCGCCAGCAGCCCAGGGCCCACCGGGGGCTACACCTTC. Translated, it gives CASSPGPTGGYTF. Drawing the rest from reference TRBV5-1 and TRBJ1-2, the complete variable domain is KAGVTQTPRYLIKTRGQQVTLSCSPISGHRSVSWYQQTPGQGLQFLFEYFSETQRNKGNFPGRFSGRQFSNSRSEMNVSTLELGDSALYLCASSPGPTGGYTFGSGTRLTVV.

Only one count was recorded for this clone. The chain uses TRBV2 and TRBJ2-3; D perhaps matches TRBD1 (5 bases). Germline CDR1 and CDR2: SNHLY and FYNNEI. The ends were cut back, 6 bases at V and 1 base at J, with 14 bases in the middle. This CDR3 contains 15 residues. This CDR3 is CASSPVGAGTDTQYF. The CDR3 bases are TGTGCCAGCAGCCCAGTTGGGGCTGGCACAGATACGCAGTATTTT.

The chain has TRBV11-3 and TRBJ1-6, with 9 nucleotides matching TRBD1. This CDR3 region has 15 residues. V was clipped by 4 bases and J by 7 bases; unmatched bases: 5. Germline V gives CDR1 SGHNT, CDR2 YENEEA. The CDR3 DNA is TGTGCCAGCAGCTGGGATGGGACAGGGAATTCACCCCTCCACTTT. Translated, it gives CASSWDGTGNSPLHF.

This clone was observed once. CDR3 nucleotides: TGCAGTGCTAGAGCAGGGGCTGGCTACACCTTC. Encoded protein: CSARAGAGYTF. The chain carries TRBV20-1 and TRBJ1-2, with D perhaps matching TRBD1 (6 bases). The CDR3 length is 11 residues. Germline V lookup: CDR1 DFQATT, CDR2 SNEGSKA (reference sequence). The V gene lost 1 base and the J gene lost 7 bases, with 7 bases spanning the gap.